The T cell receptor (beta chain) described here comes from a study of control samples from healthy donors and cancer patients. The CDR3 is 14 residues long. Per the germline V gene, CDR1 is SGDLS and CDR2 is YYNGEE. The V and J ends lost 0 bases and 13 bases respectively, with 14 bases between them. Method: immunoSEQ multiplex PCR; TCRdb's copy keeps in-frame clones and lacks some. The table includes around 140,000 clones, around 90% detected once. The sample consisted of blood. The V call is TRBV9, the J call TRBJ1-6; D remains ambiguous. The sequence was collected from a man between 40 and 49 years old in good health. CDR3 in DNA: TGTGCCAGCAGCGTAGCTAGGGATCCTTGGCCCCTCCACTTT. Protein product: CASSVARDPWPLHF.